The following is a T cell receptor (beta chain) sequence with its context. It lacks a known antigen. It has no much larger one-base neighbor in the sample; base qualities were not kept. The data originate from a study of response to subunit inactivated influenza vaccine listed by TCRdb under 2018. With regard to the full study: To follow how T cells responded to a trivalent subunit inactivated influenza vaccine, the researchers relied on deep quantitative profiling of the T cell receptor repertoire.

At the junction V is shortened by 5 bases and J by 1 base, with 15 bases in between. Inclusive of the bounding cysteine and phenylalanine, the CDR3 is 16 residues long. The retained sequence is limited to the CDR3, 48 bases, with the frame set at the first base. The germline V gene (reference sequence) specifies LGHDT as CDR1 and YNNKEL as CDR2. The protocol used for the library was RT-PCR. The data were produced on an Illumina HiSeq 2500. Clones were called with MiXCR by TCRdb after fastp trimmed the public reads at Q25, and only in-frame beta chains were retained. When rows share a CDR3 protein, they turn into one entry using the most common DNA and genes. Here the sample has about 160,000 distinct CDR3 sequences; 11% occur a single time. Around 11% of the sample belongs to the ten largest clones. General study outcomes and caveats: It was suggested by the authors that each seasonal influenza vaccination may recruit only a limited number of new T cells.

The sample's time point, from its label and the paper: more than 35 days after influenza vaccine administration. This TCR was sampled from a man aged 45-65 years who received an inactivated influenza vaccine. Donor details come from another sample of the same person, matched by shared clones. Sample: non-naive T cells sorted from PBMCs, taken roughly 6 weeks after vaccination. Read against the paper, the sample's cell subset or site label means: memory T cell fraction. The chain was built from TRBV3-1 and TRBJ1-3; TRBD1 is possibly the D segment (6 matching bases). The nucleotide sequence reads TGTGCCAGCAGCTCTTCTCTGGGGGCTTCTGGAAACACCATATATTTT. This sequence encodes CASSSSLGASGNTIYF.